This entry features one TCR beta chain sequence. The entry originates in a study of Ad26.COV2.S vaccination and SARS-CoV-2 variants. The treatment denotes: over 15 received Ad26.COV2.S at low or high dose, single or two shots; about 5 received placebo; per-sample allocation not given. Sampling occurred on day 63 after the first vaccine or placebo injection. Germline V lookup: CDR1 SGHRS, CDR2 YFSETQ. The CDR3 loop spans 13 amino acids. V was clipped by 4 bases and J by 8 bases, with 15 bases between them. Method: immunoSEQ multiplex PCR; TCRdb's copy keeps in-frame clones and lacks some. The top ten hold around 7.4% of the sample, which has approximately 350,000 clones, about 83% seen once.

The source material was peripheral blood, sampled in a trial of Ad26.COV2.S vaccine versus placebo. The TCR comes from a person between 18 and 59 years old who received the Ad26.COV2.S COVID-19 vaccine or a placebo. The V call is TRBV5-1, the J call TRBJ1-1; D ambiguous. CDR3 sequence reads: CASSLTVDAEAFF. CDR3 DNA sequence: TGCGCCAGCAGCCTAACGGTGGATGCGGAAGCTTTCTTT. The full variable domain, with the rest looked up from reference TRBV5-1 and TRBJ1-1, is KAGVTQTPRYLIKTRGQQVTLSCSPISGHRSVSWYQQTPGQGLQFLFEYFSETQRNKGNFPGRFSGRQFSNSRSEMNVSTLELGDSALYLCASSLTVDAEAFFGQGTRLTVV.